This entry lists 5 T cell receptor beta chains sequenced from one sample in a study of blood T cell repertoires in COVID-19. The protocol was immunoSEQ multiplex PCR, while the TCRdb copy is restricted to in-frame clones and leaves out a portion. The profile shows about 140,000 clones, approximately 85% of them singletons. The sequencing input was peripheral blood. All receptors derive from a man aged 50 to 60 with acute or convalescent COVID-19.

The V call is TRBV7-3, the J call TRBJ1-1; 8 bases agree with TRBD1. V lost 5 bases to trimming and J lost 0 bases; unmatched junction nucleotides: 2. The CDR3 is 14 amino acids. From germline, CDR1 is SGHTA and CDR2 FQGTGA. The DNA for the CDR3 is TGTGCCAGCAGCCAGACAGGGGTGAACACTGAAGCTTTCTTT. Its translation is CASSQTGVNTEAFF.

V and J are TRBV2 and TRBJ2-7; 12 bases fit TRBD2. V was pared by 6 bases and J by 1 base, with 7 bases of the junction left unmatched. The CDR3 covers 16 residues. The germline V gene encodes CDR1 SNHLY and CDR2 FYNNEI. The CDR3, as DNA: TGTGCCAGCAGGGAGACTAGCGGGAGTTCGTCCTACGAGCAGTACTTC. This encodes CASRETSGSSSYEQYF.

This chain uses TRBV3-1 (or the pseudogene TRBV3-2) with TRBJ2-3; 7 nucleotides line up with TRBD1. The CDR3 is made up of 16 amino acids. V lost 0 bases and J lost 5; bases outside the gene matches: 8. CDR1 is LGHDT, CDR2 YNNKEL, per germline (reference sequence). The CDR3, as DNA: TGTGCCAGCAGCCAAGATCTCGGCCAGGGGGTAGATACGCAGTATTTT. Translated, it gives CASSQDLGQGVDTQYF.

The CDR3 DNA follows: TGTGCCAGCAGCTTAGCTTCCGTTTCACCCCTCCACTTT. Translation gives CASSLASVSPLHF. This rearrangement joins TRBV11-2 to TRBJ1-6; no clear D. The CDR3 spans 13 residues. Germline CDR1 SGHAT, CDR2 FQNNGV. Trimming removed 1 base from V and 9 bases from J, with 7 bases in between.

The chain links TRBV4-1 to TRBJ1-1, with a possible D match to TRBD1 (5 bases). Looked up from germline, CDR1 is MGHRA and CDR2 is YSYEKL. The CDR3 totals 17 residues. Trimming shortened V by 1 base and J by 4 bases, and 19 bases separated the two germline ends. CDR3 DNA sequence: TGCGCCAGCAGCCAAGTCTTCCCGTCGATGGGGGGCACTGAAGCTTTCTTT. It yields the protein CASSQVFPSMGGTEAFF.